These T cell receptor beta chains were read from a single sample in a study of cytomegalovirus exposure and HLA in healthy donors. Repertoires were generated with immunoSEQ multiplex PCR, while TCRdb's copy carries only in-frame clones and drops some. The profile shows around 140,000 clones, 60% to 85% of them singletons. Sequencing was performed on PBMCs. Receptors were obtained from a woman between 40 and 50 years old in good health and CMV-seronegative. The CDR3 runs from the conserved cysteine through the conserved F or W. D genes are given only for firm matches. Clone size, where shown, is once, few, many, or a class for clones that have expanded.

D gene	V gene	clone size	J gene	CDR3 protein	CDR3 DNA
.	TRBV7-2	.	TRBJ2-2	CASSFPRPAGELFF	TGTGCCAGCAGCTTCCCCAGGCCTGCTGGGGAGCTGTTTTTT
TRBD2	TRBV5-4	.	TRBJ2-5	CASSSGRVSSGHQETQYF	TGTGCCAGCAGCAGTGGCCGGGTGTCTAGCGGGCACCAAGAGACCCAGTACTTC
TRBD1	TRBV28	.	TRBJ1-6	CASSGDSDNSPLHF	TGTGCCAGCAGTGGGGACAGCGATAATTCACCCCTCCACTTT
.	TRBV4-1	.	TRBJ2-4	CASSQDAGARGIQYF	TGCGCCAGCAGCCAAGATGCAGGGGCGCGTGGCATTCAGTACTTC
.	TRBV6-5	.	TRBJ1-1	CASSYSVVNTEAFF	TGTGCCAGCAGTTACTCCGTAGTGAACACTGAAGCTTTCTTT
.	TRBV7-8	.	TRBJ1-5	CASSLGDRIRGNQPQHF	TGTGCCAGCAGCTTAGGCGACAGGATTAGAGGCAATCAGCCCCAGCATTTT
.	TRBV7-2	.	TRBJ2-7	CASSPNRDTYEQYF	TGTGCCAGCAGCCCTAACCGGGACACCTACGAGCAGTACTTC
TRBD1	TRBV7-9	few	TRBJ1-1	CASSPWTGSTEAFF	TGTGCCAGCAGCCCGTGGACAGGGAGCACTGAAGCTTTCTTT
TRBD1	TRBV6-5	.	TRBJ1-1	CASTTGQQPRPFF	TGTGCCAGCACCACGGGACAGCAGCCTCGACCTTTCTTT
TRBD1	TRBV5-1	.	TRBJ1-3	CASSTTGDSGNTIYF	TGCGCCAGCAGCACTACAGGGGATTCTGGAAACACCATATATTTT
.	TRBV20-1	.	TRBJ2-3	CSATVIDTQYF	TGCAGTGCTACCGTTATTGATACGCAGTATTTT
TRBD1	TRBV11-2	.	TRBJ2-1	CASSAGWTGKFF	TGTGCCAGCAGCGCCGGTTGGACAGGGAAGTTCTTC
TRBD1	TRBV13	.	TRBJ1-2	CASGGTGRFYTF	TGTGCCTCCGGGGGGACAGGGAGGTTCTACACCTTC
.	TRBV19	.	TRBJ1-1	CASSIALRNTEAFF	TGTGCCAGTAGTATAGCGCTTAGAAACACTGAAGCTTTCTTT
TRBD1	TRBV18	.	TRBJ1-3	CASSPDGTGAGSSGNTIYF	TGTGCCAGCTCACCAGACGGGACAGGCGCAGGGAGCTCTGGAAACACCATATATTTT
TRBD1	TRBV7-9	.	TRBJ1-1	CASSLWTGDGTEAFF	TGTGCCAGCAGCCTGTGGACAGGGGACGGCACTGAAGCTTTCTTT
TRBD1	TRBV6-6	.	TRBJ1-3	CASSSPRDSNLNTIYF	TGTGCCAGCAGTTCCCCTCGGGACAGTAATTTAAACACCATATATTTT
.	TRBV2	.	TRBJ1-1	CASRSAAPGRVTEAFF	TGTGCCAGCAGGAGCGCAGCCCCCGGGAGGGTCACTGAAGCTTTCTTT
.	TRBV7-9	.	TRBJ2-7	CASSSGNSPYEQYF	TGTGCCAGCAGCTCAGGGAACAGCCCCTACGAGCAGTACTTC
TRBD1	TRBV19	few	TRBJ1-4	CASSRDRVSAGEKLFF	TGTGCCAGTAGTCGGGACAGGGTTTCGGCTGGTGAAAAACTGTTTTTT
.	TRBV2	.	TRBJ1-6	CASSGAENSPLHF	TGTGCCAGCAGTGGGGCAGAGAATTCACCCCTCCACTTT
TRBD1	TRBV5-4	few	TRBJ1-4	CASRAGTGGSDGKLFF	TGTGCCAGCAGGGCCGGGACAGGGGGCTCAGATGGAAAACTGTTTTTT
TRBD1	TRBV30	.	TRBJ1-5	CAWGTVKFNQPQHF	TGTGCCTGGGGGACAGTGAAATTTAATCAGCCCCAGCATTTT
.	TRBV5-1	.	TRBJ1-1	CASKVGQEAFF	TGCGCCAGCAAAGTTGGGCAGGAAGCTTTCTTT
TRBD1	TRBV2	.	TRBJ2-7	CANTRQGVSYEQYF	TGTGCCAACACCAGACAGGGGGTTTCCTACGAGCAGTACTTC
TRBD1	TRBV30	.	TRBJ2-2	CAWSGVAEGAPRGELFF	TGTGCCTGGAGTGGCGTGGCCGAGGGGGCCCCGAGGGGGGAGCTGTTTTTT
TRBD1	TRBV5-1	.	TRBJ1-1	CASSSTGGTEAFF	TGCGCCAGCAGCTCCACAGGGGGCACTGAAGCTTTCTTT
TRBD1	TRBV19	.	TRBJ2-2	CASIDRGNTGELFF	TGTGCCAGTATTGACAGGGGCAACACCGGGGAGCTGTTTTTT
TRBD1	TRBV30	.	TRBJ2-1	CAWSLYRGNEQFF	TGTGCCTGGAGTCTCTACAGGGGCAATGAGCAGTTCTTC